This TCR beta chain was profiled in a study of blood T cell repertoires in COVID-19. Generated by immunoSEQ multiplex PCR, the TCRdb table keeps only in-frame clones and is missing some. The sample yields 270,000 or so clones, roughly 88% seen once. J lost 3 bases, V lost 1 base, and 14 bases had no gene match. Per germline, CDR1 SGHDT and CDR2 YYEEEE. CDR3 length equals 18 residues. The sample consisted of PBMCs or T cells enriched from blood (not recorded which). The chain employs TRBV5-6 and TRBJ1-2; 8 bases align to TRBD1. This TCR derives from a woman aged 40 to 55 with acute COVID-19. The CDR3 nucleotides are TGTGCCAGCAGCTTGTCCGAAAGACAGGGGAAGAGGGACTATGGCTACACCTTC. It encodes CASSLSERQGKRDYGYTF.